Presented here are 27 T cell receptor beta chains from one specimen sequenced in a study of cytomegalovirus exposure and HLA in healthy donors. Vbeta (60) and Jbeta (13) primers were used in the PCR. Profiled with immunoSEQ multiplex PCR; TCRdb holds only in-frame clones, not every one. Here the sample spans 150,000 to 200,000 clones, about 85% being singletons. Sequencing was performed on PBMCs. These receptor sequences come from a young man in good health and CMV-seronegative.

In this sample, this clone turned up once. J is TRBJ2-7 and V is TRBV27; 8 bases fit TRBD2. The junction had 10 bases not matched to a gene; V was cut back by 8 bases and J by 4 bases. The CDR3 loop spans 14 amino acids. The germline CDR1 and CDR2 sequences are MNHEY and SMNVEV (reference sequence). As DNA, the CDR3 is TGTGCCAGCGCGACGGGGGGGGGTTTGTACGAGCAGTACTTC. This encodes CASATGGGLYEQYF.

The chain combines TRBV5-4 with TRBJ1-2; weak D call: TRBD1 (5 bases). The ends were cut back, 4 bases at V and 3 bases at J, with 10 bases in the middle. The CDR3 runs to 13 residues. The germline V gene encodes CDR1 SGHNT and CDR2 YYREEE (reference sequence). The CDR3 DNA sequence: TGTGCCAGCAGCCCCCCGGGGGACTATGGCTACACCTTC. This sequence encodes CASSPPGDYGYTF.

This chain connects TRBV7-9 to TRBJ2-1; a weak D match, TRBD1 (5 bases). Germline assignment: CDR1 SEHNR and CDR2 FQNEAQ (reference sequence). CDR3 length: 15 amino acids. V lost 3 bases and J lost 3, with 12 bases in between. CDR3: CASSLGRSLYNEQFF. Here the CDR3 DNA reads TGTGCCAGCAGCTTGGGGCGGAGCCTCTACAATGAGCAGTTCTTC.

The chain couples TRBV7-9 to TRBJ2-5, with TRBD1 identical over 11 bases. Trimming removed 5 bases from V and 2 bases from J; junction bases left unmatched: 4. Germline V lookup: CDR1 SEHNR, CDR2 FQNEAQ (reference sequence). The CDR3 extends over 15 amino acids. The CDR3 spells CASSGTGGRQETQYF. The CDR3 DNA sequence: TGTGCCAGCAGCGGGACAGGGGGTCGGCAAGAGACCCAGTACTTC.

This chain connects TRBV2 to TRBJ2-2, with 12 bases fitting TRBD2. From germline, CDR1 is SNHLY and CDR2 FYNNEI. The J segment lost 0 bases and the V segment lost 6 bases, leaving 8 bases of the junction unmatched. CDR3 length: 18 amino acids. In nucleotides, the CDR3 is TGTGCCAGCAGCTCGGGACTAGCGGGCTTCTCGAACACCGGGGAGCTGTTTTTT. Its protein is CASSSGLAGFSNTGELFF.

The rearrangement links TRBV11-2 to TRBJ2-5; 8 bases match TRBD1. This CDR3 region has 18 residues. V shed 4 bases and J 1 base; nucleotides not matched to a gene: 14. Germline loops: CDR1 SGHAT, CDR2 FQNNGV. The DNA for the CDR3 is TGTGCCAGCAGCTCAGACAGGGGCCCGGTCTTGGGCCAAGAGACCCAGTACTTC. This translates into CASSSDRGPVLGQETQYF. Supplemented by reference TRBV11-2 and TRBJ2-5, the full variable domain reads EAGVAQSPRYKIIEKRQSVAFWCNPISGHATLYWYQQILGQGPKLLIQFQNNGVVDDSQLPKDRFSAERLKGVDSTLKIQPAKLEDSAVYLCASSSDRGPVLGQETQYFGPGTRLLVL.

The CDR3 region is CASTQGQVNTEAFF. The CDR3 DNA reads as TGTGCCAGTACCCAGGGACAGGTGAACACTGAAGCTTTCTTT. The genes are TRBV19 and TRBJ1-1, with 8 positions matching TRBD1. CDR3 size: 14 residues. Losses at the gene ends were 7 bases for V and 0 bases for J; bases not matched to a gene: 4. CDR1 is LNHDA, CDR2 SQIVND, per germline (reference sequence).

This rearrangement joins TRBV28 to TRBJ1-5, with D uncertain. Germline CDR1 reads MDHEN; CDR2 reads SYDVKM. The ends were cut back, 6 bases at V and 0 bases at J, with 12 bases in the middle. This CDR3 has 15 amino acids. As DNA, the CDR3 is TGTGCCAGCAGGTGGCGGGCTTCTAGCAATCAGCCCCAGCATTTT. It encodes CASRWRASSNQPQHF.

This chain joins TRBV5-4 and TRBJ2-3, with unresolved D. Trimming pared 4 bases from V and 2 bases from J, leaving 14 bases between. CDR3 size: 15 residues. Germline V CDR1 and CDR2: SGHNT, YYREEE (reference sequence). CDR3 DNA: TGTGCCAGCAGCCTTTATTGGCTTGACACAGATACGCAGTATTTT. This codes for CASSLYWLDTDTQYF.

This chain uses TRBV7-6 with TRBJ2-7; 8 nucleotides align to TRBD1. V lost 5 bases, J lost 5 bases, and 8 bases stayed unmatched. This CDR3 has 14 residues. Germline CDR1 reads SGHVS; CDR2 reads FNYEAQ. The chain's CDR3 is CASSLRPGGDEQYF. The CDR3 DNA reads TGTGCCAGCAGCCTCAGGCCAGGGGGCGACGAGCAGTACTTC.

The chain is built from TRBV9 and TRBJ1-5; TRBD1 might be the D (5 bases). The CDR3 totals 14 residues. V was clipped by 0 bases and J by 4 bases, with 8 bases between them. The germline CDR1 and CDR2 sequences are SGDLS and YYNGEE. DNA of the CDR3: TGTGCCAGCAGCGTAGGGGGCCCAAATCAGCCCCAGCATTTT. The encoded protein is CASSVGGPNQPQHF.

Written as DNA, the CDR3 is TGTGCCAGCAGTTTGTCTGGACAGGGGGACGGCTACACCTTC. Translating it yields CASSLSGQGDGYTF. V is TRBV28 and J is TRBJ1-2, with 10 bases lining up with TRBD1. The CDR3 totals 14 residues. The germline gives CDR1 MDHEN, CDR2 SYDVKM. J gave up 8 bases and V 3 bases, and 6 bases lay outside the gene matches.

The chain links TRBV7-3 to TRBJ2-7; TRBD2 might be the D (6 bases). V lost 4 bases to trimming and J lost 3 bases, with 16 bases between them. The CDR3 has 15 amino acids. The germline V gene encodes CDR1 SGHTA and CDR2 FQGTGA. This CDR3 is CASSSLGGSSYEQYF. CDR3 nucleotide sequence: TGTGCCAGCAGCTCCCTTGGGGGGTCCAGCTACGAGCAGTACTTC.

There are a few counts of this clone. The chain links TRBV28 to TRBJ1-6; TRBD1 matches at 7 bases. Germline CDR1 MDHEN, CDR2 SYDVKM. Losses at the gene ends were 5 bases for V and 0 bases for J; bases not matched to a gene: 10. The CDR3 runs 18 residues. CDR3 residues: CASSLVTGLSSYNSPLHF. The CDR3 bases are TGTGCCAGCAGTCTGGTGACAGGGCTGAGCTCCTATAATTCACCCCTCCACTTT.

Only one count was recorded for this clone. The rearrangement joins TRBV20-1 to TRBJ1-3, with D unclear. The CDR3 covers 11 residues. The V end was cut by 0 bases, the J end by 7 bases, with 4 bases between. The germline V gene has CDR1 DFQATT and CDR2 SNEGSKA (reference sequence). The DNA for the CDR3 is TGCAGTGCTAGAGAACGGAACACCATATATTTT. It yields the protein CSARERNTIYF.

This chain joins TRBV16 and TRBJ2-6, with D perhaps TRBD2 (5 bases). There are 14 residues in the CDR3. V lost 6 bases, J lost 2 bases, and 8 bases lay in between. From germline, CDR1 is KGHSY and CDR2 FQNENV. CDR3 in amino acids: CASSLRAGANVLTF. For the CDR3, the DNA is TGTGCCAGCAGTCTGCGGGCTGGGGCCAACGTCCTGACTTTC.

V and J are TRBV28 and TRBJ2-2; 11 nucleotides agree with TRBD2. With V trimmed by 6 bases and J by 4 bases, 7 bases remained unmatched. CDR3 length equals 16 residues. Germline V lookup: CDR1 MDHEN, CDR2 SYDVKM. The CDR3 bases are TGTGCCAGCAGGGATTTGGGACTAGCGGCCACCGGGGAGCTGTTTTTT. It is translated as CASRDLGLAATGELFF.

The chain employs TRBV29-1 and TRBJ1-2, with D possibly TRBD1 on 6 matching bases. Deletions cut 2 bases from V and 4 bases from J, with 20 bases between. This CDR3 is 16 amino acids long. CDR1 is SQVTM, CDR2 ANQGSEA, per germline. As DNA, the CDR3 is TGCAGCGTTGAAAAGGGGGTTAGGGCAGGGGCCTATGGCTACACCTTC. Translated: CSVEKGVRAGAYGYTF.

The chain couples TRBV2 to TRBJ2-7; D is undetermined. Germline assignment: CDR1 SNHLY and CDR2 FYNNEI. This CDR3 contains 13 residues. Trimming cost V 7 bases and J 2 bases, with 12 bases left between them. CDR3 nucleotides: TGTGCCAGCAACCAGCAGCGCCCCTACGAGCAGTACTTC. Translation: CASNQQRPYEQYF.

V and J are TRBV18 and TRBJ2-1; 12 nucleotides line up with TRBD1. The CDR3 has 17 residues. Germline CDR1 reads KGHSH; CDR2 reads LQKENI. Unmatched junction bases numbered 10, after V lost 2 bases and J lost 8 bases. The CDR3 loop reads CASSPGLRDRGRDEQFF. In nucleotides, the CDR3 is TGTGCCAGCTCACCAGGGCTCCGGGACAGGGGGCGGGATGAGCAGTTCTTC.

The chain has TRBV4-3 and TRBJ2-2; D gene unclear. CDR1 is LGHNA and CDR2 is YSLEER in the germline V gene. V lost 0 bases, J lost 6 bases, and 8 bases lay in between. This CDR3 is 14 amino acids long. CDR3 sequence: CASSQDALAGELFF. The CDR3 nucleotides are TGCGCCAGCAGCCAAGATGCCCTAGCCGGGGAGCTGTTTTTT.

The CDR3, as DNA: TGTGCCAGCAGCCCCTCGGGGTTGGGGTCGGAATTTAATAATTCACCCCTCCACTTT. It yields the protein CASSPSGLGSEFNNSPLHF. V gene TRBV28 combines with J gene TRBJ1-6; no reliable D call. V dropped 6 bases and J dropped 5 bases, with 26 bases sitting between them. This CDR3 is built from 19 residues. The germline V gene has CDR1 MDHEN and CDR2 SYDVKM.

The chain has TRBV7-9 and TRBJ2-2; 9 bases are shared with TRBD1. The CDR3 spans 16 residues. Germline V gene sequence: CDR1 SEHNR, CDR2 FQNEAQ (reference sequence). Germline trimming cut 2 bases from V and 4 bases from J; bases unmatched to any gene: 5. CDR3 loop: CASSLRGTGFTGELFF. In DNA, the CDR3 is TGTGCCAGCAGCTTACGTGGGACAGGGTTCACCGGGGAGCTGTTTTTT. The full variable domain, its missing parts supplied by reference TRBV7-9 and TRBJ2-2, is DTGVSQNPRHKITKRGQNVTFRCDPISEHNRLYWYRQTLGQGPEFLTYFQNEAQLEKSRLLSDRFSAERPKGSFSTLEIQRTEQGDSAMYLCASSLRGTGFTGELFFGEGSRLTVL.

This clone was seen just once. The chain couples TRBV4-1 to TRBJ1-2; 9 bases fit TRBD1. Germline assignment: CDR1 MGHRA and CDR2 YSYEKL. The trim removed 0 bases at V and 5 bases at J, leaving 1 base unmatched. The CDR3 runs to 14 residues. The CDR3 reads CASSQEDRGYGYTF. The CDR3 bases are TGCGCCAGCAGCCAAGAGGACAGGGGATATGGCTACACCTTC.

The chain carries TRBV7-9 and TRBJ2-7; tentative D call: TRBD2 (6 bases). The V end lost 5 bases, the J end lost 0 bases, and 11 bases lay between the germline ends. Per the germline V gene, CDR1 is SEHNR and CDR2 is FQNEAQ (reference sequence). The CDR3 loop spans 14 amino acids. CDR3 protein: CASSRDWSSYEQYF. CDR3 DNA: TGTGCCAGCAGCAGGGACTGGAGCTCCTACGAGCAGTACTTC.

The gene calls are TRBV6-4 and TRBJ1-1; D remains unclear. Germline values: CDR1 MRHNA, CDR2 SNTAGT. CDR3 length: 13 amino acids. Deletions cut 4 bases from V and 0 bases from J, with 6 bases between. In nucleotides, the CDR3 is TGTGCCAGCAGTGTAGAAATGAACACTGAAGCTTTCTTT. Translating it yields CASSVEMNTEAFF.

This chain links TRBV5-5 with TRBJ1-2; the D gene is possibly TRBD1 (5 bases). The CDR3 is 13 amino acids. Deletions cut 4 bases from V and 8 bases from J, with 15 bases between. The V gene's germline CDR1 is SGHKS and CDR2 YYEKEE (reference sequence). The CDR3: CASSLTRGEGYTF. The CDR3 bases are TGTGCCAGCAGCCTGACTCGGGGGGAAGGCTACACCTTC. The full variable domain, with the rest looked up from reference TRBV5-5 and TRBJ1-2, is DAGVTQSPTHLIKTRGQQVTLRCSPISGHKSVSWYQQVLGQGPQFIFQYYEKEERGRGNFPDRFSARQFPNYSSELNVNALLLGDSALYLCASSLTRGEGYTFGSGTRLTVV.